This TCR beta chain was profiled in a study of beta chain features in type 1 diabetes. On the study more broadly: Across every sample, 100 million to 130 million sorted cells were examined in total.

Comment on this clone: The antigen is unknown.

Findings and caveats of the study: For patients, the naive, central memory and Treg TCRB repertoires appeared more alike than for healthy donors. Insertions at VDJ junctions were less frequent in type 1 diabetes patients. These patients also deleted more nucleotides at the same junctions.

Per germline, CDR1 GTSNPN and CDR2 SVGIG (reference sequence). The CDR3 extends over 18 amino acids. The J segment lost 3 bases and the V segment lost 1 base, leaving 10 bases of the junction unmatched. Reverse transcribing all isolated RNA meant expressed TCRB transcripts were sequenced. Using immunoSEQ multiplex PCR, the repertoire was profiled, and TCRdb retains in-frame clones only, with some absent. The repertoire consists of some 180,000 clones, with about 13% occurring once and the leading ten covering 0.62%. A heparinised blood draw that averaged roughly 120 mL was obtained once from each donor.

V is TRBV30 and J is TRBJ2-4; TRBD2 agrees at 12 bases. Sample: central memory CD4+ T cells from blood. This receptor was obtained from a woman under 30 in good health. The CDR3 coding sequence is TGTGCCTGGAGTGGGCTAGCGGGAGGGCCGGGGGGCAAAAACATTCAGTACTTC. Its protein is CAWSGLAGGPGGKNIQYF.